The 24 T cell receptor beta chains presented below share a single source sample, sequenced in a study of early T cells in non-severe SARS-CoV-2 infection. TCRdb re-called the 5' RACE reads with MiXCR, one entry per CDR3 protein. Of tens of thousands of distinct CDR3 sequences listed, around 13% are singletons. The specimen sequenced was whole blood. The receptors shown here come from an adult who was a healthcare worker with PCR-confirmed SARS-CoV-2 infection or an uninfected control (not recorded which).

This clonotype was found a few times. The chain has TRBV29-1 and TRBJ1-1; tentative D call: TRBD1 (5 bases). V lost 4 bases, J lost 6 bases, and 18 bases lay in between. The CDR3 consists of 14 residues. The germline V gene has CDR1 SQVTM and CDR2 ANQGSEA. Written as DNA, the CDR3 is TGCAGCGTTGCCCCCAGGGCCCTTAGGTCTGAAGCTTTCTTT. Amino acids: CSVAPRALRSEAFF. The full variable domain, with the rest looked up from reference TRBV29-1 and TRBJ1-1, is SAVISQKPSRDICQRGTSLTIQCQVDSQVTMMFWYRQQPGQSLTLIATANQGSEATYESGFVIDKFPISRPNLTFSTLTVSNMSPEDSSIYLCSVAPRALRSEAFFGQGTRLTVV.

This clonotype was observed many times. V is TRBV27 and J is TRBJ1-1, with a tentative D call TRBD1 (6 bases). The CDR3 has 13 amino acids. Between the trimmed V and J ends, which lost 4 bases and 3 bases, there was a span of 9 bases. The germline CDR1 and CDR2 sequences are MNHEY and SMNVEV (reference sequence). The CDR3 loop reads CASSYRGYTEAFF. The CDR3 nucleotides are TGTGCCAGCAGTTATAGGGGGTACACTGAAGCTTTCTTT.

This clonotype was counted a few times. The chain uses TRBV6-5 and TRBJ1-1; D is ambiguous. Per germline, CDR1 MNHEY and CDR2 SVGAGI. This CDR3 has 13 amino acids. Trimming pared 2 bases from V and 7 bases from J, leaving 11 bases between. CDR3 protein: CASSYRRDNEAFF. The CDR3 coding sequence is TGTGCCAGCAGTTACCGGCGGGATAATGAAGCTTTCTTT.

This clonotype has at least ten counts. The rearrangement links TRBV29-1 to TRBJ2-5; 8 nucleotides match TRBD2. Germline lookup yields CDR1 SQVTM and CDR2 ANQGSEA. This CDR3 has 16 amino acids. V trimming: 4 bases; J trimming: 4 bases; junction bases outside the gene matches: 14. The CDR3 protein is CSVAPWELAGRETQYF. DNA of the CDR3: TGCAGCGTTGCTCCCTGGGAGTTAGCGGGAAGAGAGACCCAGTACTTC.

The sample holds a few counts of this clonotype. The chain joins TRBV7-2 to TRBJ2-4; 10 bases align to TRBD2. The CDR3 is made up of 15 amino acids. CDR1 is SGHTA, CDR2 FQGNSA, per germline. With V trimmed by 6 bases and J by 4 bases, 6 bases remained unmatched. The CDR3 here is CASSPGLARKNIQYF. DNA of the CDR3: TGTGCCAGCAGTCCGGGACTAGCGCGAAAAAACATTCAGTACTTC.

The V call is TRBV5-4, the J call TRBJ1-2; TRBD1 matches at 11 bases. The CDR3 length is 13 residues. The V gene's germline CDR1 is SGHNT and CDR2 YYREEE (reference sequence). With V trimmed by 9 bases and J by 5 bases, 6 bases remained unmatched. As DNA, the CDR3 is TGTGCCACTACGAGGGACAGGGGGTATGGCTACACCTTC. Amino acid sequence: CATTRDRGYGYTF.

The chain recombines TRBV7-2 with TRBJ2-3; unclear D gene. Germline CDR1 and CDR2: SGHTA and FQGNSA. The CDR3 contains 15 residues. V was pared by 5 bases and J by 5 bases, with 17 bases between. The CDR3 here is CASSPDAGRGDTQYF. The CDR3 DNA is TGTGCCAGCAGCCCGGACGCAGGTCGTGGAGATACGCAGTATTTT.

This clonotype was counted only a few times. The chain joins TRBV3-1 to TRBJ2-7; D gene ambiguous. V was pared by 0 bases and J by 5 bases, with 8 bases between. CDR1 and CDR2 (germline): LGHDT, YNNKEL (reference sequence). CDR3 length: 13 amino acids. For the CDR3, the DNA is TGTGCCAGCAGCCAAGATTCCAGCAACGAGCAGTACTTC. Its translation is CASSQDSSNEQYF.

This clonotype was recorded at least ten times. The chain links TRBV11-2 to TRBJ2-7; D not resolved. Germline V lookup: CDR1 SGHAT, CDR2 FQNNGV. Trimming removed 6 bases from V and 0 bases from J, with 12 bases in between. The CDR3 sequence is 14 residues long. The CDR3 nucleotides read TGTGCCAGCAGACAGTGGGCAGACTCCTACGAGCAGTACTTC. Residues: CASRQWADSYEQYF.

The J gene is TRBJ2-5, the V gene TRBV11-2; 7 bases map to TRBD2. This CDR3 is built from 15 residues. Trimming cost V 0 bases and J 1 base; bases outside gene matches: 2. The germline V gene encodes CDR1 SGHAT and CDR2 FQNNGV. CDR3 protein: CASSLDGGGQETQYF. The CDR3, as DNA: TGTGCCAGCAGCTTAGATGGCGGGGGCCAAGAGACCCAGTACTTC.

The gene calls are TRBV5-1 and TRBJ1-2; D might be TRBD1 (5 bases). The V gene lost 3 bases and the J gene lost 7 bases, with 16 bases spanning the gap. CDR3 length: 14 residues. The germline CDR1 and CDR2 sequences are SGHRS and YFSETQ. The CDR3 nucleotides are TGCGCCAGCAGCTCGGGACGGTTGATGGGTGGCTACACCTTC. The encoded protein is CASSSGRLMGGYTF.

This clonotype was found a few times. This chain joins TRBV15 and TRBJ1-4; TRBD1 matches at 7 bases. V shed 3 bases and J 4 bases; nucleotides not matched to a gene: 5. CDR3 size: 15 residues. Germline V gives CDR1 LNHNV, CDR2 YYDKDF (reference sequence). Here the CDR3 reads CATSRAGQINEKLFF. Written as DNA, the CDR3 is TGTGCCACCAGCAGGGCGGGACAGATTAATGAAAAACTGTTTTTT.

V gene TRBV20-1 combines with J gene TRBJ1-2; a weak D match, TRBD1 (5 bases). Germline CDR1 and CDR2: DFQATT and SNEGSKA (reference sequence). The CDR3 has 16 residues. V lost 0 bases to trimming and J lost 4 bases, with 18 bases between them. CDR3 coding DNA: TGCAGTGCTAGAGATGGGGCTTATAGTCGGAGCTATGGCTACACCTTC. Protein product: CSARDGAYSRSYGYTF.

J is TRBJ2-1 and V is TRBV7-6; 8 positions agree with TRBD1. The CDR3 loop spans 15 amino acids. Germline V gene sequence: CDR1 SGHVS, CDR2 FNYEAQ. J was trimmed by 5 bases and V by 1 base; bases with no gene match: 4. CDR3: CASSLGTGINNEQFF. The CDR3 DNA sequence: TGTGCCAGCAGCTTAGGGACAGGGATAAACAATGAGCAGTTCTTC.

J is TRBJ2-3 and V is TRBV27, with no clear D. The CDR3 has 17 amino acids. Germline assignment: CDR1 MNHEY and CDR2 SMNVEV (reference sequence). V gave up 3 bases and J gave up 5 bases, with 21 bases separating them. This chain's CDR3 is CASSLKFGRPELDTQYF. DNA of the CDR3: TGTGCCAGCAGTTTGAAATTCGGCAGACCCGAATTAGATACGCAGTATTTT.

This rearrangement joins TRBV29-1 to TRBJ2-1; either TRBD1 or TRBD2 may supply D (5 bases each). The CDR3 is 14 amino acids. The germline CDR1 and CDR2 sequences are SQVTM and ANQGSEA. The germline V and J ends were trimmed by 6 bases and 2 bases, with 14 bases remaining between them. The CDR3 DNA reads as TGCAGCGTCGCCCAGGTGGGACCCTACAATGAGCAGTTCTTC. Protein: CSVAQVGPYNEQFF.

This clonotype was counted ten times or more. The V and J genes are TRBV3-1 and TRBJ2-1, with D possibly TRBD2 on 6 matching bases. Trimming pared 0 bases from V and 0 bases from J, leaving 6 bases between. Looked up from germline, CDR1 is LGHDT and CDR2 is YNNKEL (reference sequence). The CDR3 totals 15 residues. The CDR3 region has the DNA TGTGCCAGCAGCCAAGACGGGAGCTCCTACAATGAGCAGTTCTTC. Translated: CASSQDGSSYNEQFF.

This clonotype has at least ten counts. The gene calls are TRBV7-3 and TRBJ2-1; D is perhaps TRBD1 (6 bases). This CDR3 has 15 residues. The V gene's germline CDR1 is SGHTA and CDR2 FQGTGA. Trimming stripped 6 bases from V and 8 bases from J, with 20 bases between. The CDR3 here is CASSRQGNRVDEQFF. CDR3 nucleotide sequence: TGTGCCAGCAGTCGTCAGGGGAACCGGGTCGATGAGCAGTTCTTC.

This clonotype was picked up many times. The rearrangement links TRBV12-3 or TRBV12-4 to TRBJ2-2, with TRBD2 as a possible D gene (6 bases). The CDR3 length is 14 residues. The V end lost 3 bases, the J end lost 6 bases, and 11 bases lay between the germline ends. The CDR3 region is CASSLGPGAGELFF. The CDR3 coding sequence is TGTGCCAGCAGTTTGGGACCGGGAGCCGGGGAGCTGTTTTTT.

This clonotype was picked up a small number of times. The rearrangement links TRBV6-6 to TRBJ1-1, with a weak D call TRBD1 (5 bases). The germline gives CDR1 MNHNY, CDR2 SVGAGI (reference sequence). This CDR3 contains 14 residues. Trimming stripped 1 base from V and 2 bases from J, with 8 bases between. The CDR3 nucleotides read TGTGCCAGCAGTTACTGGGGGGATAACACTGAAGCTTTCTTT. Translation: CASSYWGDNTEAFF.

DNA of the CDR3: TGCAGTGCTGGAAGGGGGGCAGGCGCAGATACGCAGTATTTT. Translation gives CSAGRGAGADTQYF. This sequence joins TRBV20-1 and TRBJ2-3; the D gene could be TRBD1 or TRBD2 (6 bases each). Germline V gene sequence: CDR1 DFQATT, CDR2 SNEGSKA (reference sequence). The CDR3 has 14 amino acids. The V end was cut by 5 bases, the J end by 4 bases, with 16 bases between.

This clonotype was seen at least ten times. In DNA, the CDR3 is TGTGCCAGCAGTTCAAGGGGAGGGTTGGGGCAGTACTTC. Its translation: CASSSRGGLGQYF. The V call is TRBV27, the J call TRBJ2-7, with 7 bases aligning to TRBD2. Germline V lookup: CDR1 MNHEY, CDR2 SMNVEV (reference sequence). The J segment lost 9 bases and the V segment lost 4 bases, leaving 9 bases of the junction unmatched. This CDR3 has 13 residues.

This clonotype has a count of ten or more. CDR3 sequence reads: CASSLVAVNTGELFF. CDR3 DNA: TGTGCCAGCAGCTTAGTGGCGGTGAACACCGGGGAGCTGTTTTTT. J is TRBJ2-2 and V is TRBV7-9; D unclear. Germline V gene lookup returns CDR1 SEHNR and CDR2 FQNEAQ (reference sequence). This CDR3 region has 15 residues. The V end was cut by 1 base, the J end by 1 base, with 7 bases between.

In its sample, this clonotype was seen many times. The chain combines TRBV20-1 with TRBJ2-7, with 10 bases matching TRBD1. Germline CDR1 and CDR2: DFQATT and SNEGSKA (reference sequence). The CDR3 length is 17 residues. Germline trimming cut 6 bases from V and 4 bases from J; bases unmatched to any gene: 18. This chain's CDR3 is CSAPSGQGRRSFYEQYF. The CDR3 region has the DNA TGCAGTGCCCCGTCGGGACAGGGGCGCCGTTCTTTTTACGAGCAGTACTTC.